The 9 T cell receptor beta chains below were found in one sample sequenced in a study of T cell changes during pregnancy in multiple sclerosis. Some clones are missing from TCRdb's copy, which holds only in-frame ones; the method was immunoSEQ multiplex PCR. The table has more than 75,000 clones, 94% seen once; the top ten hold 2% to 2.5%. The sequencing used peripheral blood, collected in the third trimester of pregnancy. These receptors all come from a female donor with multiple sclerosis, enrolled in a pregnancy study.

The chain couples TRBV11-2 to TRBJ1-2; unclear D gene. The germline V gene has CDR1 SGHAT and CDR2 FQNNGV. V lost 2 bases, J lost 8 bases, and 12 bases lay in between. This CDR3 is 13 amino acids long. CDR3 sequence (DNA): TGTGCCAGCAGCTTAAACTCACTATTAGGCTACACCTTC. It is translated as CASSLNSLLGYTF.

V gene TRBV5-6 combines with J gene TRBJ2-3; TRBD2 matches 13 bases. The CDR3 has 16 residues. Germline V gives CDR1 SGHDT, CDR2 YYEEEE. V gave up 1 base and J gave up 6 bases; unmatched junction bases: 5. The CDR3 region is CASSLTSGGVWDTQYF. The CDR3 bases are TGTGCCAGCAGCTTGACTAGCGGGGGGGTCTGGGATACGCAGTATTTT. The variable domain in full, completed from reference TRBV5-6 and TRBJ2-3, reads DAGVTQSPTHLIKTRGQQVTLRCSPKSGHDTVSWYQQALGQGPQFIFQYYEEEERQRGNFPDRFSGHQFPNYSSELNVNALLLGDSALYLCASSLTSGGVWDTQYFGPGTRLTVL.

The chain uses TRBV14 and TRBJ2-7, with D perhaps matching TRBD2 (5 bases). The length of the CDR3 is 11 residues. V lost 3 bases and J 5 bases, leaving 5 bases between the germline ends. CDR1 SGHDN and CDR2 FVKESK come from the germline V gene. Here the CDR3 reads CASSQGDEQYF. The DNA of the CDR3 is TGTGCCAGCAGCCAGGGAGACGAGCAGTACTTC.

Regarding this clone: Its ends do not fully match the called genes, so a read error is possible. The chain couples TRBV6-5 to TRBJ2-3; either TRBD1 or TRBD2 may supply D (6 bases each). Germline V gene data show CDR1 as MNHEY and CDR2 as SVGAGI. The CDR3 loop spans 14 amino acids. The CDR3 DNA sequence: TGTGCCAGCGGTTACGGGGGCTACACAGATACGCAGTATTTT. Encoded protein: CASGYGGYTDTQYF.

The chain combines TRBV6-5 with TRBJ2-3; 7 bases fit TRBD1. The CDR3 covers 15 residues. Germline V gene sequence: CDR1 MNHEY, CDR2 SVGAGI. V shed 1 base, J shed 6 bases, and the junction held 7 bases outside the gene matches. CDR3 sequence (DNA): TGTGCCAGCAGTTACTTAGGGGGCACACACGATACGCAGTATTTT. It encodes CASSYLGGTHDTQYF.

This chain uses TRBV4-1 with TRBJ2-1; 7 nucleotides line up with TRBD2. In germline, CDR1 is MGHRA, CDR2 YSYEKL. CDR3 length: 13 amino acids. Trimming cost V 0 bases and J 12 bases; bases outside gene matches: 5. The CDR3 spells CASSQDLAVSQFF. CDR3 bases: TGCGCCAGCAGCCAAGACCTAGCGGTTTCGCAGTTCTTC.

The V gene is TRBV4-1, the J gene TRBJ1-5; D perhaps matches TRBD1 (5 bases). The CDR3 contains 15 residues. V lost 4 bases to trimming and J lost 0 bases, with 10 bases between them. Germline V gene lookup returns CDR1 MGHRA and CDR2 YSYEKL. Here the CDR3 reads CASSPGESSNQPQHF. DNA for the CDR3: TGCGCCAGCAGCCCGGGGGAAAGTAGCAATCAGCCCCAGCATTTT.

This chain links TRBV2 with TRBJ1-5; the match to TRBD1 covers 7 bases. CDR3 length: 16 amino acids. Germline lookup yields CDR1 SNHLY and CDR2 FYNNEI. With 6 bases clipped from V and 2 bases from J, the junction kept 10 bases outside the gene matches. The CDR3 DNA follows: TGTGCCAGCAGGGCTACAGGGGAGGTTGGCAATCAGCCCCAGCATTTT. It is translated as CASRATGEVGNQPQHF. The full variable domain, completed using reference TRBV2 and TRBJ1-5, is EPEVTQTPSHQVTQMGQEVILRCVPISNHLYFYWYRQILGQKVEFLVSFYNNEISEKSEIFDDQFSVERPDGSNFTLKIRSTKLEDSAMYFCASRATGEVGNQPQHFGDGTRLSIL.

This chain uses TRBV10-3 with TRBJ2-1, with 9 bases aligning to TRBD2. The CDR3 is 17 residues long. The V gene's germline CDR1 is ENHRY and CDR2 SYGVKD. The V and J ends lost 0 bases and 5 bases, in that order; junction bases with no gene match: 8. The CDR3 sequence: CAISESQASGDHNEQFF. DNA of the CDR3: TGTGCCATCAGTGAGTCCCAGGCTAGCGGGGATCACAATGAGCAGTTCTTC.